These 31 T cell receptor beta chains came from one sample sequenced in a study of OX40 agonist ivuxolimab in advanced cancers. Sequenced by immunoSEQ multiplex PCR; TCRdb stores in-frame clones only, minus some. Of some 87,000 clones listed, around nine tenths are singletons. The specimen was CD4+ or CD8+ T cells sorted from blood, collected in a trial of the OX40 agonist ivuxolimab. The receptors were sampled from an adult with an advanced solid tumor such as melanoma, head and neck, liver or kidney cancer.

The chain has TRBV7-2 and TRBJ2-7; D is perhaps TRBD1 or TRBD2 (5 bases each). The CDR3 is 14 residues long. Per the germline V gene, CDR1 is SGHTA and CDR2 is FQGNSA. Deletions cut 4 bases from V and 4 bases from J, with 14 bases between. The CDR3: CASSSGRPPYEQYF. The CDR3, as DNA: TGTGCCAGCAGCTCGGGACGCCCACCTTACGAGCAGTACTTC.

The chain carries TRBV19 and TRBJ1-3; no definite D call. The CDR3 runs to 14 residues. V lost 2 bases, J lost 0 bases, and 5 bases lay in between. Germline V gene lookup returns CDR1 LNHDA and CDR2 SQIVND (reference sequence). The CDR3 DNA sequence: TGTGCCAGTAGTATAAGGGACTCTGGAAACACCATATATTTT. This codes for CASSIRDSGNTIYF.

The chain is built from TRBV5-4 and TRBJ2-5; D possibly corresponds to TRBD1 (5 bases). V shed 3 bases and J shed 1 base, with 13 bases lying between them. Looked up from germline, CDR1 is SGHNT and CDR2 is YYREEE (reference sequence). The CDR3 consists of 15 residues. CDR3 coding DNA: TGTGCCAGCAGCTCAAAGAACCAGGGCCAAGAGACCCAGTACTTC. Residues: CASSSKNQGQETQYF.

The rearrangement uses TRBV30 and TRBJ2-7; 7 bases agree with TRBD2. CDR1 is GTSNPN and CDR2 is SVGIG in the germline V gene (reference sequence). The CDR3 spans 13 residues. V trimming: 6 bases; J trimming: 6 bases; junction bases outside the gene matches: 11. The DNA of the CDR3 is TGTGCCTGTTTGAGCGGGGCAACTAGCGAGCAGTACTTC. Translation: CACLSGATSEQYF. The variable domain in full, with the rest retrieved from reference TRBV30 and TRBJ2-7, is SQTIHQWPATLVQPVGSPLSLECTVEGTSNPNLYWYRQAAGRGLQLLFYSVGIGQISSEVPQNLSASRPQDRQFILSSKKLLLSDSGFYLCACLSGATSEQYFGPGTRLTVT.

This clone was recorded only once. The chain is built from TRBV6-5 and TRBJ2-5, with 12 bases that match TRBD2. Germline CDR1 is MNHEY and CDR2 is SVGAGI. Germline trimming cut 5 bases from V and 7 bases from J; bases unmatched to any gene: 8. The length of the CDR3 is 15 residues. This chain's CDR3 is CASSPTSGSSVTQYF. In DNA form, the CDR3 reads TGTGCCAGCAGTCCGACTAGCGGGAGCAGTGTGACCCAGTACTTC.

This clone has only a few counts. The chain combines TRBV6-4 with TRBJ1-5; a possible D gene is TRBD1 (6 bases). Trimming took off 7 bases at V and 0 bases at J, with 13 bases between the two ends. This CDR3 is 15 amino acids long. CDR1 and CDR2 (germline): MRHNA, SNTAGT. This chain's CDR3 is CASIRDTDSNQPQHF. CDR3 DNA sequence: TGTGCCAGCATCCGGGACACGGATAGCAATCAGCCCCAGCATTTT.

V gene TRBV19 combines with J gene TRBJ2-5; D unresolved. V lost 2 bases, J lost 2 bases, and 9 bases lay in between. This CDR3 comprises 14 residues. Germline V gives CDR1 LNHDA, CDR2 SQIVND (reference sequence). The CDR3 coding sequence is TGTGCCAGTAGTATAAGCACTTTACAAGAGACCCAGTACTTC. Protein sequence: CASSISTLQETQYF.

The genes are TRBV18 and TRBJ1-5, with D unclear. Between the trimmed V and J ends, which lost 3 bases and 5 bases, there was a span of 5 bases. Looked up from germline, CDR1 is KGHSH and CDR2 is LQKENI. This CDR3 region has 12 residues. CDR3 loop: CASSPNDQPQHF. CDR3 in DNA: TGTGCCAGCTCACCCAACGATCAGCCCCAGCATTTT.

This clone was seen just once. The rearrangement uses TRBV5-8 and TRBJ2-3; D might be TRBD2 (5 bases). CDR1 SGHTS and CDR2 YDEGEE come from the germline V gene. V lost 4 bases, J lost 1 base, and 16 bases lay in between. This CDR3 spans 16 amino acids. CDR3 sequence reads: CASSLKRAVGTDTQYF. The CDR3 nucleotides are TGTGCCAGCAGCCTGAAGAGGGCCGTGGGCACAGATACGCAGTATTTT.

The rearrangement uses TRBV9 and TRBJ1-2; D not resolved. Trimming cost V 4 bases and J 3 bases, with 13 bases left between them. The CDR3 has 14 amino acids. Looked up from germline, CDR1 is SGDLS and CDR2 is YYNGEE. The CDR3 bases are TGTGCCAGCAGCCTCACCCGAGATTACTATGGCTACACCTTC. This gives the protein CASSLTRDYYGYTF.

The J gene is TRBJ1-1, the V gene TRBV28; TRBD1 is a possible D gene (6 bases). Per germline, CDR1 MDHEN and CDR2 SYDVKM. The ends were cut back, 2 bases at V and 4 bases at J, with 17 bases in the middle. The CDR3 is 16 residues long. CDR3 sequence: CASSLGSGRGGTEAFF. The DNA for the CDR3 is TGTGCCAGCAGTTTAGGGTCAGGGAGAGGGGGCACTGAAGCTTTCTTT.

Turning to this clone: Distinct nucleotide sequences in the sample also encode this CDR3. CDR3 nucleotides: TGTGCCAGCAGCTTACGGGGGACCTACGAGCAGTACTTC. It is translated as CASSLRGTYEQYF. The V gene is TRBV7-2, the J gene TRBJ2-7, with D possibly TRBD2 on 6 matching bases. The CDR3 runs 13 residues. V dropped 2 bases and J dropped 2 bases, with 7 bases sitting between them. Germline assignment: CDR1 SGHTA and CDR2 FQGNSA.

This sequence joins TRBV19 and TRBJ2-7; D is possibly TRBD2 (6 bases). Trimming cost V 2 bases and J 5 bases, with 13 bases left between them. The V gene's germline CDR1 is LNHDA and CDR2 SQIVND (reference sequence). The CDR3 spans 14 residues. CDR3 bases: TGTGCCAGTAGTATACGGGGCCGGGGGAACGAGCAGTACTTC. It codes for CASSIRGRGNEQYF. The entire variable domain, with the rest obtained from reference TRBV19 and TRBJ2-7, is as follows: DGGITQSPKYLFRKEGQNVTLSCEQNLNHDAMYWYRQDPGQGLRLIYYSQIVNDFQKGDIAEGYSVSREKKESFPLTVTSAQKNPTAFYLCASSIRGRGNEQYFGPGTRLTVT.

The chain couples TRBV5-4 to TRBJ2-7, with D maybe TRBD1 (6 bases). Germline V CDR1 and CDR2: SGHNT, YYREEE (reference sequence). The CDR3 length is 13 residues. Trimming stripped 4 bases from V and 2 bases from J, with 10 bases between. CDR3 protein: CASSQQGTYEQYF. The CDR3 nucleotides read TGTGCCAGCAGCCAGCAGGGGACCTACGAGCAGTACTTC.

This sequence joins TRBV2 and TRBJ2-7; 9 positions match TRBD1. V was clipped by 8 bases and J by 3 bases; unmatched bases: 8. Germline V gives CDR1 SNHLY, CDR2 FYNNEI. The CDR3 covers 14 residues. CDR3 nucleotides: TGTGCCAGCCGTCGGACAGGGGATATCTACGAGCAGTACTTC. Protein product: CASRRTGDIYEQYF.

This clone was seen only once. J is TRBJ1-2 and V is TRBV6-1; 7 bases agree with TRBD1. The CDR3 totals 14 residues. Germline V gene lookup returns CDR1 MNHNS and CDR2 SASEGT. V trimming: 7 bases; J trimming: 1 base; junction bases outside the gene matches: 6. The CDR3 spells CASIRTGVNYGYTF. CDR3 DNA: TGTGCCAGCATTAGGACAGGAGTTAACTATGGCTACACCTTC.

The genes are TRBV6-5 and TRBJ2-7; TRBD1 matches at 7 bases. V lost 2 bases and J lost 3; bases outside the gene matches: 4. The CDR3 is 14 amino acids. Germline V gene lookup returns CDR1 MNHEY and CDR2 SVGAGI. CDR3 amino acids: CASSYGGQHYEQYF. The CDR3 DNA reads as TGTGCCAGCAGTTACGGGGGACAGCACTACGAGCAGTACTTC.

V is TRBV19 and J is TRBJ2-7; TRBD2 aligns across 7 bases. CDR3 length: 14 amino acids. With V trimmed by 3 bases and J by 2 bases, 4 bases remained unmatched. The germline V gene encodes CDR1 LNHDA and CDR2 SQIVND (reference sequence). The CDR3 protein is CASSMGGEAYEQYF. Here the CDR3 DNA reads TGTGCCAGTAGTATGGGAGGGGAAGCCTACGAGCAGTACTTC.

The chain joins TRBV5-6 to TRBJ2-5; D might be TRBD2 (7 bases). The V gene's germline CDR1 is SGHDT and CDR2 YYEEEE. V lost 4 bases and J 5 bases, leaving 12 bases between the germline ends. The CDR3 is 13 residues long. The CDR3 DNA follows: TGTGCCAGCAGCCCCAGGGGAGGGGAGACCCAGTACTTC. Translating gives CASSPRGGETQYF.

The chain combines TRBV6-1 with TRBJ1-3, with D unclear. The CDR3 loop spans 13 amino acids. The germline CDR1 and CDR2 sequences are MNHNS and SASEGT. V was shortened by 5 bases and J by 4 bases, with 9 bases between the two germline ends. The CDR3 spells CASSLAPGNTIYF. The CDR3 DNA reads TGTGCCAGCAGTTTGGCCCCGGGAAACACCATATATTTT.

The rearrangement uses TRBV15 and TRBJ2-5, with a possible D match to TRBD1 (7 bases). CDR1 is LNHNV, CDR2 YYDKDF, per germline (reference sequence). V lost 5 bases and J 4 bases, leaving 23 bases between the germline ends. The CDR3 spans 17 residues. The CDR3 spells CATSQGRGRGRGETQYF. CDR3 nucleotide sequence: TGTGCCACCAGCCAAGGCAGGGGGAGAGGGCGGGGAGAGACCCAGTACTTC.

This chain uses TRBV7-9 with TRBJ2-5; D may be TRBD2 (6 bases). Trimming removed 4 bases from V and 3 bases from J, with 21 bases in between. CDR1 and CDR2 (germline): SEHNR, FQNEAQ (reference sequence). This CDR3 spans 17 amino acids. The CDR3 spells CASSSVGLAKSKETQYF. The CDR3 DNA reads TGTGCCAGCAGCTCAGTTGGTCTAGCGAAATCGAAAGAGACCCAGTACTTC.

The chain recombines TRBV7-9 with TRBJ2-5, with D perhaps TRBD1 (6 bases). Trimming took off 0 bases at V and 5 bases at J, with 10 bases between the two ends. This CDR3 is 14 amino acids long. The germline V gene encodes CDR1 SEHNR and CDR2 FQNEAQ (reference sequence). CDR3 DNA: TGTGCCAGCAGCTTAGCTAATCAGGGGGAGACCCAGTACTTC. Amino acid sequence: CASSLANQGETQYF.

The CDR3 nucleotides read TGTGCCACCAGCAGAGATTGGCAGAATTCACCCCTCCACTTT. Translation gives CATSRDWQNSPLHF. This rearrangement joins TRBV15 to TRBJ1-6; unclear D gene. V was clipped by 0 bases and J by 7 bases, with 7 bases between them. Germline V CDR1 and CDR2: LNHNV, YYDKDF (reference sequence). The CDR3 is 14 amino acids.

This clone was counted a single time. The chain recombines TRBV5-1 with TRBJ1-1, with 8 nucleotides matching TRBD1. This CDR3 has 15 residues. Germline V gene sequence: CDR1 SGHRS, CDR2 YFSETQ. V lost 4 bases, J lost 3 bases, and 8 bases stayed unmatched. This CDR3 is CASSKRQGSDTEAFF. The DNA of the CDR3 is TGCGCCAGCAGCAAACGACAGGGGTCTGACACTGAAGCTTTCTTT.

The CDR3 DNA reads as TGTGCCAGCAGCCCGAGCGGGAAGGTCGGCGAGCAGTACTTC. This codes for CASSPSGKVGEQYF. The rearrangement links TRBV9 to TRBJ2-7, with 7 positions matching TRBD2. The CDR3 covers 14 residues. Germline assignment: CDR1 SGDLS and CDR2 YYNGEE. V lost 4 bases and J lost 6; bases outside the gene matches: 10.

Comment on this clone: The same CDR3 arises from other DNA sequences in this sample as well. The CDR3 here is CASSPEGDTIYF. DNA for the CDR3: TGTGCCAGCAGCCCTGAGGGTGACACCATATATTTT. J is TRBJ1-3 and V is TRBV4-2; D is unresolved. The CDR3 is made up of 12 amino acids. Trimming removed 4 bases from V and 8 bases from J, with 9 bases in between. CDR1 and CDR2 from the germline V gene are LGHNA and YNFKEQ.

This chain joins TRBV11-2 and TRBJ2-2, with D perhaps matching TRBD1 (5 bases). The CDR3 has 15 residues. Germline V lookup: CDR1 SGHAT, CDR2 FQNNGV. Between the trimmed V and J ends, which lost 1 base and 4 bases, there was a span of 10 bases. The CDR3 region has the DNA TGTGCCAGCAGCTTAGTCCAGGGCGGCACCGGGGAGCTGTTTTTT. Translated, it gives CASSLVQGGTGELFF.

The chain links TRBV29-1 to TRBJ2-5; 9 positions agree with TRBD1. With 4 bases clipped from V and 6 bases from J, the junction kept 15 bases outside the gene matches. The CDR3 sequence is 16 residues long. The germline gives CDR1 SQVTM, CDR2 ANQGSEA. The CDR3 loop reads CSVGGTGGAGIKTQYF. The CDR3 DNA is TGCAGCGTTGGGGGAACAGGGGGCGCCGGGATAAAGACCCAGTACTTC. Together with reference TRBV29-1 and TRBJ2-5, the CDR3 gives the full variable domain: SAVISQKPSRDICQRGTSLTIQCQVDSQVTMMFWYRQQPGQSLTLIATANQGSEATYESGFVIDKFPISRPNLTFSTLTVSNMSPEDSSIYLCSVGGTGGAGIKTQYFGPGTRLLVL.

V and J are TRBV6-6 and TRBJ1-2; 8 bases are shared with TRBD1. Germline V gene data show CDR1 as MNHNY and CDR2 as SVGAGI (reference sequence). J was trimmed by 3 bases and V by 6 bases; bases with no gene match: 6. There are 14 residues in the CDR3. This chain's CDR3 is CASSLRGHDYGYTF. The CDR3 bases are TGTGCCAGCAGCCTCAGGGGGCACGACTATGGCTACACCTTC.

The chain recombines TRBV7-2 with TRBJ2-4; 9 positions match TRBD2. This CDR3 has 15 amino acids. With V trimmed by 1 base and J by 5 bases, 3 bases remained unmatched. CDR1 and CDR2 (germline): SGHTA, FQGNSA. CDR3 DNA sequence: TGTGCCAGCAGCTTAGTCGCTAGCGGGGAAAACATTCAGTACTTC. Translation gives CASSLVASGENIQYF.